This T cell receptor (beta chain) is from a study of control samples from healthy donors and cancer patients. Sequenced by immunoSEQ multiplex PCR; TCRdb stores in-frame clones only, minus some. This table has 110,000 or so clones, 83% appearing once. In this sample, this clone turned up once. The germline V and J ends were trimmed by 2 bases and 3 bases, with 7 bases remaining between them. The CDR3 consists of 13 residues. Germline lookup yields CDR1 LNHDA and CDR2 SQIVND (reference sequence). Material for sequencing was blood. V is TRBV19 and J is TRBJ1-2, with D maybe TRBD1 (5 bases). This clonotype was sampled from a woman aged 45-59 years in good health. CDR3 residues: CASSIRQYYGYTF. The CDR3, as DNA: TGTGCCAGTAGTATAAGACAGTACTATGGCTACACCTTC.